The 18 T cell receptor beta chains below were found in one sample sequenced in a study of tumor-infiltrating lymphocytes in primary liver carcinoma. Blood RNA originated from unsorted whole blood, with germline DNA additionally extracted. A constant-region primer served to make TCR beta cDNA from about 530 ng total RNA. Researchers made the TCR beta libraries by running three nested multiplex PCR rounds with slightly modified ARM-PCR. TRBV1-TRBV30 forward primers and a C-beta reverse primer were used in the first two PCR rounds, which each ran for approximately 9 cycles. TCRdb passed the multiplex PCR reads through MiXCR, listing each CDR3 protein once. In the table there are some 190,000 distinct CDR3 sequences, 50% to 75% of which are singletons. Sequencing was done on a sample of peripheral blood. The origin of the receptors is a man aged 40-49 years with primary liver carcinoma and hepatitis B virus infection.

The chain employs TRBV20-1 and TRBJ2-3; D may be TRBD1 or TRBD2 (5 bases each). The CDR3 spans 18 residues. Trimming cost V 0 bases and J 2 bases, with 21 bases left between them. Germline lookup yields CDR1 DFQATT and CDR2 SNEGSKA (reference sequence). CDR3 DNA sequence: TGCAGTGCTAGAGATCAGAAGAGGGGCTACTTCACCACAGATACGCAGTATTTT. Its protein product is CSARDQKRGYFTTDTQYF.

This clonotype was counted only a few times. Germline and junction disagree at one end, which may indicate a read error. This rearrangement joins TRBV29-1 to TRBJ2-1; the D gene could be TRBD1 or TRBD2 (5 bases each). This CDR3 comprises 14 residues. Germline loops: CDR1 SQVTM, CDR2 ANQGSEA. The CDR3 here is CSVSGTWGDNELFF. CDR3 bases: TGCAGCGTCTCCGGGACCTGGGGAGACAATGAGCTGTTCTTC.

This clonotype was seen more than once but under ten times. The junction and the germline gene differ at one end; a read error may be behind it. This rearrangement joins TRBV4-1 to TRBJ1-5; 7 bases are a match to TRBD1. The CDR3 is made up of 15 amino acids. The germline V gene has CDR1 MGHRA and CDR2 YSYEKL. The chain's CDR3 is CASSQDRDSNRPQHF. The CDR3 nucleotides are TGCGCCAGTAGCCAAGATAGGGACAGCAATCGGCCCCAGCATTTT.

This clonotype was counted many times. The V and J genes are TRBV6-2 or TRBV6-3 and TRBJ2-3; D gene unclear. Germline CDR1 reads MNHEY; CDR2 reads SVGEGT. Trimming stripped 5 bases from V and 4 bases from J, with 13 bases between. The CDR3 is 14 amino acids. The CDR3 region has the DNA TGTGCCAGCAGTCCAGCCTTAAGGTCAGATACGCAGTATTTT. As protein: CASSPALRSDTQYF.

Many counts were recorded for this clonotype. V usage is TRBV6-1 and J usage is TRBJ2-7; 7 bases agree with TRBD1. V trimming: 2 bases; J trimming: 3 bases; junction bases outside the gene matches: 7. In germline, CDR1 is MNHNS, CDR2 SASEGT. This CDR3 has 15 residues. The CDR3 loop reads CASSEPAGGDYEQYF. The CDR3 DNA follows: TGTGCCAGCAGTGAACCTGCAGGGGGTGACTACGAGCAGTACTTC.

The V call is TRBV6-2 or TRBV6-3, the J call TRBJ2-2; D possibly corresponds to TRBD2 (5 bases). Trimming stripped 2 bases from V and 5 bases from J, with 9 bases between. There are 14 residues in the CDR3. The germline gives CDR1 MNHEY, CDR2 SVGEGT. Here the CDR3 DNA reads TGTGCCAGCAGTTACGGACGGAGGACCGGGGAGCTGTTTTTT. Protein sequence: CASSYGRRTGELFF.

About this clonotype itself: Since a much larger clone is just one base distant, this may be a read error. V and J are TRBV11-2 and TRBJ1-2, with D possibly being TRBD1 (5 bases). Trimming shortened V by 7 bases and J by 4 bases, and 16 bases separated the two germline ends. The CDR3 sequence is 14 residues long. Looked up from germline, CDR1 is SGHAT and CDR2 is FQNNGV. The CDR3 DNA sequence: TGTGCCAGCACACTATCCCAGGGATCCTATGGCTACACCTTC. Amino acids: CASTLSQGSYGYTF.

Regarding this clonotype: A junction boundary mismatches the germline segment, possibly from a read error. This rearrangement joins TRBV10-2 to TRBJ2-6, with D hard to call. The CDR3 spans 14 residues. The germline V gene encodes CDR1 WSHSY and CDR2 SAAADI. The CDR3 DNA follows: TGCTCCAGCAGCCCCAGCTCTGGGGCCAACGTCCTGACTTTC. Amino acid sequence: CSSSPSSGANVLTF.

Ten or more counts support this clonotype. The chain joins TRBV6-5 to TRBJ1-5; D is ambiguous. Deletions cut 5 bases from V and 3 bases from J, with 8 bases between. This CDR3 is built from 13 residues. CDR1 is MNHEY, CDR2 SVGAGI, per germline. CDR3 coding DNA: TGTGCCAGCAGTAAGACAACCAATCAGCCCCAGCATTTT. Amino acid sequence: CASSKTTNQPQHF.

The sample holds a few counts of this clonotype. The chain joins TRBV4-1 to TRBJ2-4; possibly TRBD1 or TRBD2 for D (6 bases each). Germline CDR1 MGHRA, CDR2 YSYEKL. The CDR3 runs to 18 residues. Trimming took off 0 bases at V and 8 bases at J, with 23 bases between the two ends. In DNA, the CDR3 is TGCGCCAGCAGCCAAGACGGGCGGGCTAGCGTACCAGGGGACATTCAGTACTTC. This sequence encodes CASSQDGRASVPGDIQYF.

In the case of this clonotype: Here the CDR3 omits its conserved ending phenylalanine or tryptophan, so a read error is the likely source. The chain recombines TRBV10-2 with TRBJ1-6; D gene uncertain. Germline CDR1 WSHSY, CDR2 SAAADI. This CDR3 spans 12 amino acids. For the CDR3, the DNA is TGCGCCAGCTGTGAGTGGATTTCACCCCTCCACGTT. This encodes CASCEWISPLHV.

J is TRBJ2-7 and V is TRBV5-1; TRBD1 matches 9 bases. Trimming took 2 bases from V and 5 from J; bases not matched to a gene: 5. The germline V gene has CDR1 SGHRS and CDR2 YFSETQ. The CDR3 sequence is 14 residues long. The CDR3: CASSFLQGANEQYF. CDR3 nucleotides: TGCGCCAGCAGCTTCTTACAGGGGGCAAACGAGCAGTACTTC.

The chain has TRBV6-5 and TRBJ1-4, with a possible D match to TRBD1 (6 bases). This CDR3 is 16 amino acids long. V was clipped by 4 bases and J by 0 bases, with 12 bases between them. Germline loops: CDR1 MNHEY, CDR2 SVGAGI. The CDR3 spells CASSSLQGATNEKLFF. In nucleotides, the CDR3 is TGTGCCAGCAGTTCTCTACAGGGCGCAACTAATGAAAAACTGTTTTTT.

The chain links TRBV29-1 to TRBJ2-5; a possible D gene is TRBD1 (6 bases). CDR1 is SQVTM and CDR2 is ANQGSEA in the germline V gene. There are 13 residues in the CDR3. V lost 4 bases, J lost 1 base, and 10 bases lay in between. The CDR3 sequence is CSVGRQAQETQYF. The CDR3 nucleotides read TGCAGCGTTGGGAGACAGGCCCAAGAGACCCAGTACTTC.

Comment on this clonotype: Compared with germline, one end of the junction differs, possibly owing to a read error. The chain is built from TRBV11-2 and TRBJ2-3; D is perhaps TRBD2 (6 bases). CDR1 is SGHAT, CDR2 FQNNGV, per germline. CDR3 length: 15 residues. CDR3 residues: CVSSDGGIGRRTRYF. The DNA for the CDR3 is TGTGTCAGCAGCGACGGAGGTATCGGGAGACGGACGCGGTATTTT.

The genes are TRBV4-2 and TRBJ2-7, with D hard to call. V was cut by 1 base and J by 5 bases, with 6 bases left in between. CDR1 and CDR2 (germline): LGHNA, YNFKEQ. CDR3 size: 12 residues. The CDR3 reads CASSQVAHEQYF. In DNA, the CDR3 is TGTGCCAGCAGCCAAGTGGCCCACGAGCAGTACTTC.

Worth noting for this clonotype: The conserved phenylalanine or tryptophan is not found at the CDR3 terminus, so this likely reflects a read error. V is TRBV10-3 and J is TRBJ2-7; D perhaps matches TRBD1 (6 bases). Germline CDR1 reads ENHRY; CDR2 reads SYGVKD. The CDR3 is made up of 13 amino acids. V gave up 9 bases and J gave up 2 bases, with 14 bases separating them. The CDR3 reads CAIRSDRTYEQYS. The CDR3 nucleotides are TGTGCCATAAGATCTGACAGGACCTACGAGCAGTACTCC.

About this clonotype: Compared with germline, one end of the junction differs, possibly owing to a read error. The chain links TRBV6-5 to TRBJ2-2; D gene ambiguous. Per the germline V gene, CDR1 is MNHEY and CDR2 is SVGAGI. This CDR3 has 14 residues. The CDR3 sequence is CARSRLTKTGELFF. The CDR3 DNA follows: TGTGCCCGCAGCCGATTGACAAAAACCGGGGAGCTGTTTTTT.